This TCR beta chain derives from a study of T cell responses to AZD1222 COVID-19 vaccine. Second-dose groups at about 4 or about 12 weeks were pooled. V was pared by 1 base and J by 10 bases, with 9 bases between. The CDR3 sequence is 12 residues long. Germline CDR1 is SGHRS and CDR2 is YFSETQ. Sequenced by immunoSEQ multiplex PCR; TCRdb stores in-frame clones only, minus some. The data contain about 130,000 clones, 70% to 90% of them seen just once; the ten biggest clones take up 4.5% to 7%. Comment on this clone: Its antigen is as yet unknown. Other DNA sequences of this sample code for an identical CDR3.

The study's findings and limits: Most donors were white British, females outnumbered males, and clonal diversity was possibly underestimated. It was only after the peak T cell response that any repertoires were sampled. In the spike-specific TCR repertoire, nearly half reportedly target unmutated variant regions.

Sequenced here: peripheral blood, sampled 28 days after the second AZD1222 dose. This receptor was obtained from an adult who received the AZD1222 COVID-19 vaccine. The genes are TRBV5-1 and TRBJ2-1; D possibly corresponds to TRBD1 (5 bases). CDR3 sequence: CASSLLTDEQFF. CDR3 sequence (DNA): TGCGCCAGCAGCTTGTTGACAGACGAGCAGTTCTTC.